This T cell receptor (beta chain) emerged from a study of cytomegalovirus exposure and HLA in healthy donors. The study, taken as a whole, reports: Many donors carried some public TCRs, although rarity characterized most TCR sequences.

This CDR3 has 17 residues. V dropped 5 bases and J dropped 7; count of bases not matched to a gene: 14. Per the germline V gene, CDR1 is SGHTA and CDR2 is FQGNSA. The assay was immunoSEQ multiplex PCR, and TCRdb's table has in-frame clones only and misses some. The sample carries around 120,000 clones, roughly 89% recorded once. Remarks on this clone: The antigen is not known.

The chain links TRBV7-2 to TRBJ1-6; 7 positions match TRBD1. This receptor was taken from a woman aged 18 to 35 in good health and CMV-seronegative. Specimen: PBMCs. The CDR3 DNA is TGTGCCAGCAGCCGAAAAGCTCCGGGACAGCCGAATTCACCCCTCCACTTT. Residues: CASSRKAPGQPNSPLHF.